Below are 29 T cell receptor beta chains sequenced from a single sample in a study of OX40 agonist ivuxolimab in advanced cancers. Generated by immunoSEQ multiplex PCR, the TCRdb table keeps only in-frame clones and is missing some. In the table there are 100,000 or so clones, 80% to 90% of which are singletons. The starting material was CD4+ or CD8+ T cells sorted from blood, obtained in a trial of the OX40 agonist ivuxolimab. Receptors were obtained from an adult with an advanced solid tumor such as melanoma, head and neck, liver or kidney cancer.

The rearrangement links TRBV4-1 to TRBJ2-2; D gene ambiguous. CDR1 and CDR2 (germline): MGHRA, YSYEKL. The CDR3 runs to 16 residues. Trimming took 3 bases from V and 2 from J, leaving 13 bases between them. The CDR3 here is CASSHAPRKNTGELFF. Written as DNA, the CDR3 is TGCGCCAGCAGCCACGCCCCGAGAAAAAACACCGGGGAGCTGTTTTTT.

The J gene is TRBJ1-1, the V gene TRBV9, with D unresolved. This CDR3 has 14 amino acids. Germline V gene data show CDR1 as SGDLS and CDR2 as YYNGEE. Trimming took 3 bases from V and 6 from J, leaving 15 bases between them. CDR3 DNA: TGTGCCAGCAGCGCCGAGGGCCCTAAGTCTGAAGCTTTCTTT. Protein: CASSAEGPKSEAFF.

Here the CDR3 reads CSARTQGANEKLFF. The CDR3 DNA reads as TGCAGCGCACGAACACAGGGAGCTAATGAAAAACTGTTTTTT. J is TRBJ1-4 and V is TRBV29-1; D may be TRBD1 (6 bases). V was cut by 7 bases and J by 3 bases, with 15 bases left in between. The CDR3 length is 14 residues. The germline V gene encodes CDR1 SQVTM and CDR2 ANQGSEA.

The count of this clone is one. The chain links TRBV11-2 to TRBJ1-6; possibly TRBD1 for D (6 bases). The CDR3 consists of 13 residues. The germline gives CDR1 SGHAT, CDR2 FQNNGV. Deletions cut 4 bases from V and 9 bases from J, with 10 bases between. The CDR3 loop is CASSSTGSSPLHF. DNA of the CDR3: TGTGCCAGCAGCTCGACAGGTTCTTCACCCCTCCACTTT. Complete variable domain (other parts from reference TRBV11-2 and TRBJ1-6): EAGVAQSPRYKIIEKRQSVAFWCNPISGHATLYWYQQILGQGPKLLIQFQNNGVVDDSQLPKDRFSAERLKGVDSTLKIQPAKLEDSAVYLCASSSTGSSPLHFGNGTRLTVT.

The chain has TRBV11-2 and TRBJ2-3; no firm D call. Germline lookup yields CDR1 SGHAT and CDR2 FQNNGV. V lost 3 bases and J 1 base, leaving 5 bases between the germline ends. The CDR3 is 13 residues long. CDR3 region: CASSFPRTDTQYF. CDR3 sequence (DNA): TGTGCCAGCAGCTTCCCCCGCACAGATACGCAGTATTTT.

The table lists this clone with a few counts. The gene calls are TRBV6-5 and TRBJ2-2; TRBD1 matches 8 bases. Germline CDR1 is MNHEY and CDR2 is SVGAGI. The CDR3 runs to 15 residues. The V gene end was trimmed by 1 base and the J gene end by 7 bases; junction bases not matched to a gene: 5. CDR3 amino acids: CASSYYAGGSGELFF. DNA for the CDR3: TGTGCCAGCAGTTACTATGCAGGGGGCAGCGGGGAGCTGTTTTTT.

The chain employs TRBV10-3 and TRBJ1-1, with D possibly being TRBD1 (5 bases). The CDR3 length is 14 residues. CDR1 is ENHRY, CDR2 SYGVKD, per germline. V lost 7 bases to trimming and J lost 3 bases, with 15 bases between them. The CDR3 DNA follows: TGTGCCATCACCGGGGGGGGAGCCGACACTGAAGCTTTCTTT. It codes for CAITGGGADTEAFF.

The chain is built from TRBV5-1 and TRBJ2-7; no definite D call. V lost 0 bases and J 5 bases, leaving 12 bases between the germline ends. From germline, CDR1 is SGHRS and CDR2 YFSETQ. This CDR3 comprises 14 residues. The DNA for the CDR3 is TGCGCCAGCAGCTTGGCTGTAGGGTCGGACGAGCAGTACTTC. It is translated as CASSLAVGSDEQYF.

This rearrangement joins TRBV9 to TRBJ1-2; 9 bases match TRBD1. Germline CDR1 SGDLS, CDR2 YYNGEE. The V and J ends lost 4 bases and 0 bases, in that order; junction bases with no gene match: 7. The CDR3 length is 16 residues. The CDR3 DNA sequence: TGTGCCAGCAGCCCAAGACAGGGGGGATCTAACTATGGCTACACCTTC. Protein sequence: CASSPRQGGSNYGYTF.

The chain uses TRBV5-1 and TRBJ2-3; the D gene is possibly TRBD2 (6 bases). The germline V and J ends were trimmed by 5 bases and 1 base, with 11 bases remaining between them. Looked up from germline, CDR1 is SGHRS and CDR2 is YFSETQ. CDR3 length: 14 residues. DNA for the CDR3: TGCGCCAGCAGTGGAGGCGGGGGCACAGATACGCAGTATTTT. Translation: CASSGGGGTDTQYF.

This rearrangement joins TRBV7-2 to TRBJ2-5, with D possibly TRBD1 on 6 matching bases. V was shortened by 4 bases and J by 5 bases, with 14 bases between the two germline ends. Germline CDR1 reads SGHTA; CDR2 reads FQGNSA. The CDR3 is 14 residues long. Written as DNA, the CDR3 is TGTGCCAGCAGCTCCCGGGACACAGGGGAGACCCAGTACTTC. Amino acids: CASSSRDTGETQYF.

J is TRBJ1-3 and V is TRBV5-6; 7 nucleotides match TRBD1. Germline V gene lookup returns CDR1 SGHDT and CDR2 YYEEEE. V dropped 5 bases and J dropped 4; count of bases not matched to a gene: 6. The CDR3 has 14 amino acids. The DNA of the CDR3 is TGTGCCAGCAGTTCTCCGGGACAGGGAAACACCATATATTTT. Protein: CASSSPGQGNTIYF. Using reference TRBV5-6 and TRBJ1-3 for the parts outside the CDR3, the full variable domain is DAGVTQSPTHLIKTRGQQVTLRCSPKSGHDTVSWYQQALGQGPQFIFQYYEEEERQRGNFPDRFSGHQFPNYSSELNVNALLLGDSALYLCASSSPGQGNTIYFGEGSWLTVV.

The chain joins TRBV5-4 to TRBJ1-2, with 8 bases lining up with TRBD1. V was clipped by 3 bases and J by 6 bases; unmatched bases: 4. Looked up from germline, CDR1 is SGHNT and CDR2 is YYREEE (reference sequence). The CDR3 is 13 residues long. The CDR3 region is CASSSDRANGYTF. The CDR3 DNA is TGTGCCAGCAGCTCGGACAGGGCTAATGGCTACACCTTC.

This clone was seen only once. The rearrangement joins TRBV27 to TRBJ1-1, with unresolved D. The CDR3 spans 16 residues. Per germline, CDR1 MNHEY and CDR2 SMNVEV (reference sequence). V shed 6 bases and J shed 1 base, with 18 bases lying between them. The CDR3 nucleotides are TGTGCCAGCAGCTCTGCCCCACGGGCTTGGAACACTGAAGCTTTCTTT. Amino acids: CASSSAPRAWNTEAFF.

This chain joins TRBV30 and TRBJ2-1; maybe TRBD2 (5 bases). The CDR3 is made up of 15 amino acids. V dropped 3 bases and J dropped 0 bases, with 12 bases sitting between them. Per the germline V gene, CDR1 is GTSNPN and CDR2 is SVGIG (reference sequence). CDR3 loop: CAWRTGSGSYNEQFF. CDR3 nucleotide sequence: TGTGCCTGGAGGACGGGGTCGGGCTCCTACAATGAGCAGTTCTTC.

The CDR3 sequence is CASASGDQYEQYF. Here the CDR3 DNA reads TGTGCCAGTGCCTCAGGTGACCAATACGAGCAGTACTTC. This chain links TRBV27 with TRBJ2-7, with D uncertain. The germline V gene has CDR1 MNHEY and CDR2 SMNVEV (reference sequence). The CDR3 extends over 13 amino acids. The V and J ends lost 9 bases and 4 bases respectively, with 16 bases between them.

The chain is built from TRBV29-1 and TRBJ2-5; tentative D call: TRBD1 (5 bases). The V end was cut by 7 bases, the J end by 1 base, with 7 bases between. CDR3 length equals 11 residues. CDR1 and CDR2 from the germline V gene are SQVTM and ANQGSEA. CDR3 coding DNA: TGCAGCGGGGGCCTCCAAGAGACCCAGTACTTC. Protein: CSGGLQETQYF.

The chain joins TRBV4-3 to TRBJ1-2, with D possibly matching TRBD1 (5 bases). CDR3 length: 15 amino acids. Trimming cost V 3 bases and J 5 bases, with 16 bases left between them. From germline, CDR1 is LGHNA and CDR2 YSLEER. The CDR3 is CASSQGTRQIYGYTF. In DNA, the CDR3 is TGCGCCAGCAGCCAGGGGACCCGGCAGATTTATGGCTACACCTTC.

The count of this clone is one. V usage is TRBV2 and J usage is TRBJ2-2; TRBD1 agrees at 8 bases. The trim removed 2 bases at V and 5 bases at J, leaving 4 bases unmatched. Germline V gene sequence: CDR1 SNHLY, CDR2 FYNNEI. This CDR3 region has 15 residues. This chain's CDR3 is CASSEIQGGTGELFF. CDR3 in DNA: TGTGCCAGCAGTGAAATACAGGGGGGAACCGGGGAGCTGTTTTTT. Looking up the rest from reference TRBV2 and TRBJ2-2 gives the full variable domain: EPEVTQTPSHQVTQMGQEVILRCVPISNHLYFYWYRQILGQKVEFLVSFYNNEISEKSEIFDDQFSVERPDGSNFTLKIRSTKLEDSAMYFCASSEIQGGTGELFFGEGSRLTVL.

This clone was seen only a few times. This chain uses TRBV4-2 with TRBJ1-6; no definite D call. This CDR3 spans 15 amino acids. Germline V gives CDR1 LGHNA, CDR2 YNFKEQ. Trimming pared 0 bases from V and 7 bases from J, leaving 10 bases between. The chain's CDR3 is CASSQEMTSNSPLHF. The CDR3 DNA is TGTGCCAGCAGCCAAGAAATGACGAGCAATTCACCCCTCCACTTT.

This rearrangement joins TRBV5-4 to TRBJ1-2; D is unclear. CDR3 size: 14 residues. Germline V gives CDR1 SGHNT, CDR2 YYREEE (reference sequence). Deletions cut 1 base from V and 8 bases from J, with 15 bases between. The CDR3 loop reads CASSLIQSERGYTF. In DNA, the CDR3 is TGTGCCAGCAGCTTGATACAATCTGAACGGGGCTACACCTTC.

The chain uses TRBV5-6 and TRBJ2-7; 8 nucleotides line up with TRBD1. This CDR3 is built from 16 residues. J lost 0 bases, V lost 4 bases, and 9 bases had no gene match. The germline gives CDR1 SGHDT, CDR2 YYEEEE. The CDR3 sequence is CASSPTGTGFSYEQYF. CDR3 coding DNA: TGTGCCAGCAGCCCAACCGGGACAGGCTTCTCCTACGAGCAGTACTTC.

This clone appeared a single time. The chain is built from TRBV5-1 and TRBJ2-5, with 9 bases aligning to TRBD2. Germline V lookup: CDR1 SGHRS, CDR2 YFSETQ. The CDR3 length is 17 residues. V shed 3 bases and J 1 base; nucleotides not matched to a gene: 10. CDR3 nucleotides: TGCGCCAGCAGCTCCGGGGGTAGCGGGGGCCTCCAAGAGACCCAGTACTTC. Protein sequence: CASSSGGSGGLQETQYF.

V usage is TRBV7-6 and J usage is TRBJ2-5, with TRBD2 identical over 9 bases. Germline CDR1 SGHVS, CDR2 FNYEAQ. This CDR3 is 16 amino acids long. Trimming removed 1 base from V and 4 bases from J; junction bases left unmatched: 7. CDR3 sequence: CASSLGAGGMGETQYF. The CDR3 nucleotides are TGTGCCAGCAGCTTAGGTGCGGGGGGGATGGGAGAGACCCAGTACTTC.

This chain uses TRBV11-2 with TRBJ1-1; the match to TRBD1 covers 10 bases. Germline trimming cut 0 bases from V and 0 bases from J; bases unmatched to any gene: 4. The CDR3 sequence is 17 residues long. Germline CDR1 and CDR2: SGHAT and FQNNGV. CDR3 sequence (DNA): TGTGCCAGCAGCTTAGATCCCGGGACAGGGGTGAACACTGAAGCTTTCTTT. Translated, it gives CASSLDPGTGVNTEAFF.

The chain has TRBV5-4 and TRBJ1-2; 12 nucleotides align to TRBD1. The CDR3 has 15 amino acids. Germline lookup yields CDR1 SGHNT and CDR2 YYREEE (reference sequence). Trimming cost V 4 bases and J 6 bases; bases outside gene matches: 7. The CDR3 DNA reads TGTGCCAGCAGCACGACCGGGACAGGGGGCGATGGCTACACCTTC. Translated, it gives CASSTTGTGGDGYTF.

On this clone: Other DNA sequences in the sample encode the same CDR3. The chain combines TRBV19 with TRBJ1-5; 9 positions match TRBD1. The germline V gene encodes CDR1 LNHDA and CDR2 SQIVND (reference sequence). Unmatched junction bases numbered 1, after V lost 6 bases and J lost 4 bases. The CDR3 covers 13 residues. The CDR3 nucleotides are TGTGCCAGTAGAGGACAGGGGAATCAGCCCCAGCATTTT. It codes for CASRGQGNQPQHF.

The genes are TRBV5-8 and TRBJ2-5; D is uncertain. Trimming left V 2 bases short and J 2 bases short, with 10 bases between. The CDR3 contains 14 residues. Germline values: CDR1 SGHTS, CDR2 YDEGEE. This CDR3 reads CASSFRLLQETQYF. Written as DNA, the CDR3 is TGTGCCAGCAGCTTCCGCCTCTTACAAGAGACCCAGTACTTC.

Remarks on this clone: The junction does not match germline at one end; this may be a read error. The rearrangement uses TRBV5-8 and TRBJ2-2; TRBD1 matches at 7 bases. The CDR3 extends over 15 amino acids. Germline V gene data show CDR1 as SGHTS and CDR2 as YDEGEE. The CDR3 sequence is CASSPGTAKTGELFF. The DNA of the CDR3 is TGTGCCAGCAGCCCCGGGACAGCGAAAACCGGGGAGCTGTTTTTT.